This T cell receptor beta chain was observed in a study of CD8 T cells in Susac syndrome. The CDR3 contains 16 residues. From germline, CDR1 is MNHEY and CDR2 SVGAGI. V gave up 2 bases and J gave up 6 bases, with 17 bases separating them. An input of about 0.5 to 1 ug of RNA was subjected to reverse transcription using random hexamers. The CDR3 of TCR beta was amplified by immunoSEQ multiplex PCR across 54 Vbeta and 13 Jbeta. TCRdb used MiXCR to reprocess the immunoSEQ multiplex PCR reads, holding one entry per CDR3 protein. Of about 300,000 distinct CDR3 sequences in the sample, approximately 85% were seen once. The multiple sclerosis control group consisted of treatment-naive patients whose relapsing-remitting disease, which was either stable or active, fulfilled revised McDonald criteria.

Sequenced sample: CD8+ T cells from PBMCs. The J gene is TRBJ2-1, the V gene TRBV6-5; D is unresolved. The sequence came from a human donor with multiple sclerosis. CDR3: CASSYPRTSGPNEQFF. The CDR3 DNA sequence: TGTGCCAGCAGTTACCCAAGGACCTCCGGCCCCAATGAGCAGTTCTTC.